This TCR beta chain is drawn from a study of a mutant IDH1 vaccine in newly diagnosed glioma. Study context: Radiotherapy, temozolomide, or both had been given previously, and both were given to most.

About this clone: Its matching antigen is unknown.

Sequencing used immunoSEQ multiplex PCR; TCRdb keeps in-frame clones, though not all of them. Among 30,000 to 40,000 clones listed, about nine tenths were seen once. Specified time point: week 47, end of study. All doses held 300 ug of mutant IDH1 20-mer peptide, with topical imiquimod. The CDR3 runs to 13 residues. Germline lookup yields CDR1 MNHNS and CDR2 SASEGT. The V gene lost 5 bases and the J gene lost 4 bases, with 11 bases spanning the gap. The chain carries TRBV6-1 and TRBJ1-2; tentatively, D is TRBD1 (5 bases). This sequence was found in a woman aged 35 to 49 with glioma. The sample in question was PBMCs, obtained from a glioma patient whose treatment included an IDH1 peptide vaccine. The CDR3 nucleotides read TGTGCCAGCAGTCTAGACAGTGGCTATGGCTACACCTTC. It yields the protein CASSLDSGYGYTF.